This T cell receptor beta chain was identified during a study of blood T cell repertoires in COVID-19. Study background: Samples taken during acute and convalescent COVID-19 were collected in the United States, Italy and Spain. PBMCs, B-cell-depleted T cells, or T cells provided the cDNA or gDNA that made up the material.

Notes on this clone: One junction end does not reproduce the germline sequence, and a read error may be involved.

Original processing notes: Amplified reference gene primers provided the basis for estimating nucleated cell counts. Libraries were prepared by immunoSEQ multiplex PCR; TCRdb keeps only in-frame clonotypes and omits some of them. V and J calls and clone size are as listed in that table; D and trimming were resolved from the DNA. This table has under 130,000 clones, 87% appearing once. The sequenced sample was peripheral blood. The clonotype was recovered from a man in his forties or fifties in a cohort sampled during active COVID-19.

Written as DNA, the CDR3 is TGTGCCGGCAGAGTGCAGGACACAGATACGCAGTATTTT. It encodes CAGRVQDTDTQYF. V and J are TRBV2 and TRBJ2-3, with D uncertain. Germline loops: CDR1 SNHLY, CDR2 FYNNEI. The CDR3 sequence is 13 residues long.